This is a list of T cell receptor beta chains from one sample in a study of spatial heterogeneity in lung cancer. MiXCR, applied by TCRdb to the 5' RACE reads, yields one record per CDR3 protein. The sample carries thousands of distinct CDR3 sequences, roughly 17% recorded once. Sequenced material: lung tumor tissue, taken at surgery. The receptors stem from a male donor with early-stage non-small cell lung cancer. The CDR3 runs from the conserved cysteine through the conserved F or W. D genes are given only for firm matches. Expanded clones are given a class, and other clones once, few, many or no size at all.

TRBV28	TRBJ2-1	few	TRBD1	TGTGCCAGTAGCCGATCCGGGACAGGGTATAATGAGCAGTTCTTC	CASSRSGTGYNEQFF
TRBV2	TRBJ2-1	.	.	TGTGCCAGCAGTGGGGTTGGCCTTCTTGAGCAGTTCTTC	CASSGVGLLEQFF
TRBV7-2	TRBJ2-7	medium-sized	TRBD1	TGTGCCAGCAGCCCTCGGACAGGGGGCGCCTACGAGCAGTACTTC	CASSPRTGGAYEQYF
TRBV7-8	TRBJ2-1	few	TRBD2	TGTGCCAGCAGCCAGGACTATGCGGGAGTATGGAATGAGCAGTTCTTC	CASSQDYAGVWNEQFF
TRBV18	TRBJ2-3	medium-sized	TRBD2	TGTGCCAGCTCACCCCAGGAGCGGGGGGACCCTCAGGATACGCAGTATTTT	CASSPQERGDPQDTQYF
TRBV2	TRBJ2-1	medium-sized	.	TGTGCCAGCAGTGCGGACCCACCTCTCTTCAATGAGCAGTTCTTC	CASSADPPLFNEQFF
TRBV20-1	TRBJ2-7	.	.	TGCAGTGCTTGGAGGTCCTCCTCCTACGAGCAGTACTTC	CSAWRSSSYEQYF
TRBV7-2	TRBJ2-5	medium-sized	.	TGTGCCAGCAGCTCATCCGGGAGTCACCCGGAGACCCAGTACTTC	CASSSSGSHPETQYF
TRBV11-2	TRBJ2-3	many	.	TGTGCCAGCAGCTTAGTTGGAGGGGGAAGCACAGATACGCAGTATTTT	CASSLVGGGSTDTQYF
TRBV28	TRBJ2-3	.	TRBD1	TGTGCCAGCAGTACAGGGACAGGAGAGTGGTATTTT	CASSTGTGEWYF
TRBV25-1	TRBJ1-1	few	.	TGTGCCAGCAGTGAATTGGGTAGGTTTGAAGCTTTCTTT	CASSELGRFEAFF
TRBV6-6	TRBJ1-3	medium-sized	TRBD1	TGTGCCAGCAGTTACTCGACGGTGGGACAGGGCGACACCATATATTTT	CASSYSTVGQGDTIYF
TRBV7-2	TRBJ1-2	medium-sized	.	TGTGCCAGCAGCTTAGCGATTGCTGGCGGCTACACCTTC	CASSLAIAGGYTF